This TCR beta chain derives from a study of cytomegalovirus exposure and HLA in healthy donors (dated by TCRdb to the late 2010s). Some background on the complete study: An earlier analysis of a few hundred of the donors reported under 300 Gb of sequence data and around 120 million unique TCR beta sequences obtained from some 200 million T cells. In a later analysis, previously published TCR beta repertoires from about 640 donors were re-analyzed and high-resolution HLA genotyping was added so that TCR occurrence patterns could be studied. Using immunosequencing, the study profiled T cell repertoires from some 670 subjects and related those repertoires to cytomegalovirus serostatus. To decide whether each TCR beta V gene segment behaved as functional or pseudogenic, an earlier analysis of 587 of the donors relied on high-throughput TCR beta sequencing. A later genetic analysis took genome-wide SNP genotypes for about 60% of the roughly 670 donors and used that subset as a discovery cohort. Besides the first cohort of under 700 subjects, a separate validation cohort made up of 120 different subjects was used. Rather than using new phenotypic data, the later analysis identified candidate immune exposures from TCR beta sequences and from how often those sequences occurred across donors. Among the approximately 400 genotyped donors, 75% to 90% belonged to the genetic ancestry cluster associated with self-reported Caucasian donors. All discovery cohort repertoires had been generated using a single sequencing platform. Among some 410 genotyped donors of the cohort, an average of around 250,000 unique TCR beta nucleotide sequences was sequenced per donor, of which about 18% were non-productive. The number of typed donors differed by locus: roughly 620-640 for A, B, C, DRB1 and DQB1; approximately 520 for DQA1; about 600 for DPA1; and 450 to 480 for DPB1. Alongside the repertoire data, information on donor age, sex, ethnicity and CMV serostatus was compiled. HLA typing covered class I and class II loci at four-digit resolution. Around 320 gigabases of sequencing data and around 87 million unique TCR sequences were included in an early release covering several hundred HLA-typed donors. The study aimed to test whether cataloging public T cell receptors could reveal signatures of past pathogen exposure. A few DR-DQ haplotypes were treated as single units for association and clustering because of strong linkage in the cohort. The study combined high-throughput TCR immunosequencing, statistical association of individual TCRs with disease status, and machine learning to predict cytomegalovirus infection status. Overall study results and their limits: Because the 87-base-pair reads could not distinguish some IMGT-functional V segments, including TRBV6-2 and TRBV6-3, those segments were excluded. While some public TCRs were present in many individuals, most TCR sequences turned up only very rarely across donors. In a later analysis, HLA-associated TCR beta chains were found to be more clonally expanded and to have lower generation probabilities than equally common non-associated chains. In a later analysis, TCR association rates were found to vary across HLA loci, with the most associated TCRs seen for DRB1 alleles and the fewest for HLA-C alleles. This cohort had only TCR beta chains sequenced, and the lack of alpha or paired-chain data limited which features could be detected. Correlated functional status among segregating V segments might be attributable to linkage disequilibrium, but an unknown experimental factor could not be ruled out. Most CMV-associated TCR beta chains appeared to be HLA-restricted in a later analysis, and the HLA associations seemed to be driven largely by CMV exposure. A further reported finding was that TCR beta sequences accurately predicted the HLA-A and HLA-B alleles for most subjects in the first cohort. Because some donors lacked HLA typing at each locus, the association tests relied only on the typed subset. The classifier was reported to diagnose cytomegalovirus status with high specificity and sensitivity in both the original cohort and the validation cohort. In a later genetic analysis, fewer N-insertions in productive TCRs were reported among donors in an Asian-associated ancestry cluster than the roughly 710-donor mean. An earlier analysis of some 590 of the donors showed that most TCR beta V segments appeared in productive rearrangements either about 90% or about 30% of the time, which broadly matched IMGT annotations. A later analysis reported that several top co-occurrence clusters appeared linked to parvovirus B19, influenza, CMV and Epstein-Barr virus. CMV serostatus was the only immune exposure information available for the cohort. Specific HLA alleles were associated with roughly 17,000 TCR beta sequences at a false discovery rate of 0.05 in a later analysis. A later genetic analysis associated a missense DCLRE1C variant with V-gene and J-gene trimming of TCR beta chains, and an independent cohort replicated the association. Seventeen rarely observed V segments, including chromosome 9 orphons, were excluded from the earlier analysis of approximately 500 of the donors because counts were too low. The study gave a list of 150 to 200 TCR beta chains associated with cytomegalovirus. A few of the identified cytomegalovirus-associated TCR beta chains were confirmed in vitro to be specific for cytomegalovirus antigens. The authors suggested that the approach could potentially be extended to other disease states and immunological phenotypes. A cluster of highly shared sequence variants was judged likely to be a technical artifact of the sequencing pipeline. When HLA alleles, especially DR and DQ, strongly co-occurred, TCR associations were difficult to assign to individual alleles. Roughly uniform sequencing depth across donors was assumed in presence/absence analyses, although this assumption may not hold.

In the case of this clone: The antigen it binds to is not known.

From the cysteine through the phenylalanine, the CDR3 covers 14 amino acids. The only DNA kept is the CDR3, 42 bases in frame from the first base. CDR1 and CDR2, per the germline V gene, are MNHEY and SVGAGI. Germline trimming: 2 bases from V, 7 bases from J; junction bases outside gene matches: 5. The cohort comprised 666 healthy bone marrow donors. At the time of sampling, all cohort members were nominally healthy, though unrecorded immune exposures were likely present. The donor was CMV seronegative and was included in the group of several hundred seronegative cohort members. A peripheral blood sample was provided by each donor, and peripheral blood mononuclear cells were used for TCR beta sequencing. Genomic DNA was extracted from the blood cell samples with the Qiagen DNeasy Blood Extraction Kit. Libraries were prepared through the immunoSEQ multiplex PCR assay. A mixture of 60 forward primers for TCR Vbeta segments and 13 reverse primers for TCR Jbeta segments was used in the multiplex PCR. The CDR3 region of rearranged TCR beta genes was amplified from genomic DNA with a multiplex PCR assay. The amplified TCR beta libraries were sequenced on the Illumina HiSeq System as 87-base-pair reads. Concerning the study's data processing: A later analysis tallied around 82 million unique TCR beta chains across the 650 to 750 repertoires, and around 10 million of those chains were shared by two or more donors. Raw reads were error-corrected and collapsed into unique sequences by a nearest-neighbor algorithm in which closely related sequences were merged to remove PCR and sequencing errors. V, D and J gene segments were assigned by aligning CDR3 sequences to IMGT reference sequences. For a sequence to be retained, a match of at least six nucleotides was required to both a V gene segment and a J gene segment. A rearrangement counted as productive if the CDR3 had no stop codons and remained in frame with V and J, and every other rearrangement counted as non-productive. Following IMGT convention, CDR3 was defined as the stretch from the second conserved V-encoded cysteine to the conserved J-encoded phenylalanine. The earlier analysis of approximately 590 of the donors excluded any sequence lacking an unambiguous match to a single V gene segment. An earlier analysis of some 610 of the donors called V segments functional above 56.7% productive rearrangements and segregating when the between-donor standard deviation exceeded 5%. To diagnose cytomegalovirus status from the catalog of TCR beta chain sequences, a statistical classification framework was built. In a later analysis, V and J genes were assigned by comparing TCR nucleotide sequences against IMGT/GENE-DB human TR gene sequences. The TCRdist pipeline was used in a later analysis to assign CDR3 sequences and most-parsimonious VDJ recombination scenarios. In a later analysis, each TCR beta chain was defined by its CDR3 amino acid sequence together with its V-gene family, and reads lacking a unique V-gene family were excluded. As a way to deal with suspected cross-contamination and a sequencing artifact, a later analysis dropped hundreds of nucleotide sequences that were highly shared and had low generation probability. In a later analysis, a clonal expansion index for each public chain was calculated from normalized within-repertoire ranks of inferred template counts. In a later analysis, generation probabilities were computed with a VDJ recombination model fitted to out-of-frame rearrangements, and the resulting probabilities were checked against IGoR. Hypergeometric tests were used in a later analysis to score TCR-TCR, TCR-HLA and TCR-CMV co-occurrence, with a repertoire-size bias correction applied to the TCR pairs. False discovery rates were estimated in a later analysis by permuting HLA or CMV assignments 20 times. In a later analysis, co-occurring TCRs were grouped using DBSCAN, and TCRdist sequence similarity was added for clustering within HLA-allele-positive subsets. Repertoires with fewer than 30,000 or more than 120,000 public chains were left out of co-occurrence clustering, as were about 5 repertoires with anomalous nucleotide sharing. The clones in this table, taken by TCRdb from immuneACCESS, are in-frame only. Not every clone is retained; where verified, under half of the shortfall comes from an unresolved V gene, and the cause of the rest is unknown. For V, J and clone size, that table is used; D and trimming come from the DNA. The table for this sample shows about 130,000 clones. 2% to 2.5% of the sample is held by the ten biggest clonotypes.

The TCR sequence derives from a man aged 35-49 years in good health and CMV-seronegative. Sequenced sample: PBMCs. The chain is assembled from TRBV6-5 and TRBJ2-1, with 7 middle bases fitting TRBD2. This receptor has the CDR3 CASSYKAGWNEQFF. The bases read TGTGCCAGCAGTTACAAAGCGGGATGGAATGAGCAGTTCTTC.